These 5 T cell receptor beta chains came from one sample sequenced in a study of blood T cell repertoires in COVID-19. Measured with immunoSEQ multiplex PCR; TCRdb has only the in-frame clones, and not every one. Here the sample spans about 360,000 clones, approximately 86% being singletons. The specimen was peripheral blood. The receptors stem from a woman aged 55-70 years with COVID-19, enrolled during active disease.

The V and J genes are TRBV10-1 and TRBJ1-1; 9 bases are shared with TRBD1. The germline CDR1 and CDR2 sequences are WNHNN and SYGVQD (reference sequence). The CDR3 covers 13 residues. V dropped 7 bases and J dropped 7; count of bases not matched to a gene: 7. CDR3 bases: TGCGCCAGCAAACGGACAGGGGAAAGTGAAGCTTTCTTT. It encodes CASKRTGESEAFF.

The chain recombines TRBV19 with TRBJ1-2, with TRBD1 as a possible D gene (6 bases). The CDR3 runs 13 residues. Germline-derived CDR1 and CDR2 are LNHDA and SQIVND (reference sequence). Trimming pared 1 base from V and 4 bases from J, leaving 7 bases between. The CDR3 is CASSIAGVYGYTF. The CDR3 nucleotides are TGTGCCAGTAGTATAGCAGGGGTCTATGGCTACACCTTC. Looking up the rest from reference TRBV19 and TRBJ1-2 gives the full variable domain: DGGITQSPKYLFRKEGQNVTLSCEQNLNHDAMYWYRQDPGQGLRLIYYSQIVNDFQKGDIAEGYSVSREKKESFPLTVTSAQKNPTAFYLCASSIAGVYGYTFGSGTRLTVV.

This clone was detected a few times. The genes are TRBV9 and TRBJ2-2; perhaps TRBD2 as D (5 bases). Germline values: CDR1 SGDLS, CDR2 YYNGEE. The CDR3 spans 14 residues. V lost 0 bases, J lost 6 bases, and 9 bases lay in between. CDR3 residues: CASSVATGSGELFF. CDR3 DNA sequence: TGTGCCAGCAGCGTAGCTACGGGGTCCGGGGAGCTGTTTTTT.

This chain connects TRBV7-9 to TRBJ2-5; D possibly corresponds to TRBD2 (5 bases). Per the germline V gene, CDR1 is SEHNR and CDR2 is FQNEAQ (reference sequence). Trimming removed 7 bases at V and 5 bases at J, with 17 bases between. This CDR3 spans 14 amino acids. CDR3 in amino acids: CASNLPEGQETQYF. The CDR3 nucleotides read TGTGCCAGCAACCTCCCAGAGGGCCAGGAGACCCAGTACTTC.

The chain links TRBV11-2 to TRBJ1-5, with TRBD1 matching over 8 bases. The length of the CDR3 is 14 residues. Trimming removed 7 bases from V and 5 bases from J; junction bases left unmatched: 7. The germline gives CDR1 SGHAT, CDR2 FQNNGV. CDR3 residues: CASTTGQGDQPQHF. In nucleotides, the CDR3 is TGTGCCAGCACTACCGGACAGGGTGATCAGCCCCAGCATTTT. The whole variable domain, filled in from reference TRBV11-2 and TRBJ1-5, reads EAGVAQSPRYKIIEKRQSVAFWCNPISGHATLYWYQQILGQGPKLLIQFQNNGVVDDSQLPKDRFSAERLKGVDSTLKIQPAKLEDSAVYLCASTTGQGDQPQHFGDGTRLSIL.